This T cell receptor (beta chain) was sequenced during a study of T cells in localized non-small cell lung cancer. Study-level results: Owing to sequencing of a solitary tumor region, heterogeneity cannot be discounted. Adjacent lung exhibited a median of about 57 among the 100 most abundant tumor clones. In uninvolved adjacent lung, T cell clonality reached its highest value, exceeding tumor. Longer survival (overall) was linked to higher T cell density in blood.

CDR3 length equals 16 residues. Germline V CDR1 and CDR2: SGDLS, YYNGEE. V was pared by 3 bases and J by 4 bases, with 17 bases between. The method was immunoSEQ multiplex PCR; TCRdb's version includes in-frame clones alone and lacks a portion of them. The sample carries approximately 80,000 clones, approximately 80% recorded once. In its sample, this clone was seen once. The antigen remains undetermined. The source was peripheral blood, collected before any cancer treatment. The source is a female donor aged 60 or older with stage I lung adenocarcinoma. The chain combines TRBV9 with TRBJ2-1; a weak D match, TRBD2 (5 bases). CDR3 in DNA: TGTGCCAGCAGCGGCCTCGTAGCGCCTTTATACAATGAGCAGTTCTTC. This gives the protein CASSGLVAPLYNEQFF.